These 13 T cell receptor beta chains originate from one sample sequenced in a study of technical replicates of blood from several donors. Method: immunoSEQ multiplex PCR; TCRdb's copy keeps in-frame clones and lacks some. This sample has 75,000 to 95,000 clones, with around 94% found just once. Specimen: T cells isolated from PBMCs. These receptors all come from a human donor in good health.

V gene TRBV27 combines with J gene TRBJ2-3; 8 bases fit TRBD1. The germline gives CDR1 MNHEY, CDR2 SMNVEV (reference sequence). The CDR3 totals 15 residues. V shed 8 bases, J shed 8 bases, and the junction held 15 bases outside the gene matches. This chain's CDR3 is CASGITGQGSGTQYF. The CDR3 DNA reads TGTGCCAGCGGTATAACCGGACAGGGTTCGGGTACGCAGTATTTT.

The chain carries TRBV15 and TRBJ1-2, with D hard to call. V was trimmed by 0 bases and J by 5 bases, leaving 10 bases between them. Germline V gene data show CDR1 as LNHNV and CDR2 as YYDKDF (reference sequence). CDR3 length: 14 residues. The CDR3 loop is CATSRDWTGYGYTF. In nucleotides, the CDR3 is TGTGCCACCAGCAGAGATTGGACGGGGTATGGCTACACCTTC.

The CDR3 sequence is CASEAGQTNEKLFF. The CDR3 DNA sequence: TGTGCCAGCGAAGCGGGACAAACTAATGAAAAACTGTTTTTT. The chain is built from TRBV28 and TRBJ1-4, with D possibly matching TRBD1 (6 bases). The CDR3 contains 14 residues. V lost 8 bases and J lost 1, with 11 bases in between. Germline V gene lookup returns CDR1 MDHEN and CDR2 SYDVKM.

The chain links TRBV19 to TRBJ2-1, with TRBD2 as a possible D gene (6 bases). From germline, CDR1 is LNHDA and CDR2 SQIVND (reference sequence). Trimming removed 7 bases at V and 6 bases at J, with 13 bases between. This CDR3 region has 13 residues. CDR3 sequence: CASNTGVGNEQFF. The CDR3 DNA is TGTGCCAGTAATACGGGGGTAGGCAATGAGCAGTTCTTC.

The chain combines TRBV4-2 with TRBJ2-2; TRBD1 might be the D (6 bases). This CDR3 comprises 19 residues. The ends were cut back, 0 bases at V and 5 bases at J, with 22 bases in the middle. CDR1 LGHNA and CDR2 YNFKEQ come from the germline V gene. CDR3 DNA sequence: TGTGCCAGCAGCCAAGATGGGGGCCAGGCCGACCCCGGTACCGGGGAGCTGTTTTTT. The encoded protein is CASSQDGGQADPGTGELFF.

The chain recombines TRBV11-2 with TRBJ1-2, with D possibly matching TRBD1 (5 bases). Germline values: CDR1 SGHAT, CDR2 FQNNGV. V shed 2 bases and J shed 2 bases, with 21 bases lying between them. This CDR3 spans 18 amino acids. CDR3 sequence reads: CASSLIWAGSRDNYGYTF. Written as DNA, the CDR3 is TGTGCCAGCAGCTTAATTTGGGCGGGGTCGAGGGACAACTATGGCTACACCTTC.

The CDR3 nucleotides read TGTGCCAGCTCAGAAACATTCGTGGGGACAACCCCGGGGGGCTACACCTTC. Amino acid sequence: CASSETFVGTTPGGYTF. The chain has TRBV18 and TRBJ1-2; D may be TRBD1 (6 bases). CDR1 KGHSH and CDR2 LQKENI come from the germline V gene. This CDR3 comprises 17 residues. V was trimmed by 5 bases and J by 8 bases, leaving 27 bases between them.

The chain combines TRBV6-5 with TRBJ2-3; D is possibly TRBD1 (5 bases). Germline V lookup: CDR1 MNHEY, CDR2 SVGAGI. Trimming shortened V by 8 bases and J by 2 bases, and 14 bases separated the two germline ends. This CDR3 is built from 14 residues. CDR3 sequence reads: CASRQTEATDTQYF. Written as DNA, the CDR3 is TGTGCCAGCCGGCAGACAGAAGCCACAGATACGCAGTATTTT.

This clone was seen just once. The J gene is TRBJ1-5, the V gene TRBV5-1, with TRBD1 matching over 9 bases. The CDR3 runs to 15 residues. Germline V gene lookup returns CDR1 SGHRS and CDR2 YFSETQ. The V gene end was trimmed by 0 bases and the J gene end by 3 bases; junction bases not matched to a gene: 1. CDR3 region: CASSLGDRVNQPQHF. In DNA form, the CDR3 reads TGCGCCAGCAGCTTGGGGGACAGGGTCAATCAGCCCCAGCATTTT.

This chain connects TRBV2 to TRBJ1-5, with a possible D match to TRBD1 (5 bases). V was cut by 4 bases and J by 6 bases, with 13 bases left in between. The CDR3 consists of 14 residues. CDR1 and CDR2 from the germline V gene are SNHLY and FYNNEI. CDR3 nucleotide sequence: TGTGCCAGCAGTGCGAATCAGGGTTCTCAGCCCCAGCATTTT. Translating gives CASSANQGSQPQHF.

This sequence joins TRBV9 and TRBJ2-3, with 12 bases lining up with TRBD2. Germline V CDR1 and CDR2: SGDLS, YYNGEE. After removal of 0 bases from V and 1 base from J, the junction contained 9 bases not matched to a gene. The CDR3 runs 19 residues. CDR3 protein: CASSVAGLAGGYGTDTQYF. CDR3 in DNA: TGTGCCAGCAGCGTAGCGGGTCTAGCGGGGGGGTATGGCACAGATACGCAGTATTTT.

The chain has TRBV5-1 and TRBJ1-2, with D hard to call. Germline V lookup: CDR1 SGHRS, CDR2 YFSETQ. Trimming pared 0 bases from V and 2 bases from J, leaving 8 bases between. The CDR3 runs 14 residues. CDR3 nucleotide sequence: TGCGCCAGCAGCTTGGCCGCGAGGAACTATGGCTACACCTTC. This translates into CASSLAARNYGYTF.

CDR3 region: CSGRQLQINTEAFF. The CDR3, as DNA: TGCAGCGGCCGACAACTCCAAATCAACACTGAAGCTTTCTTT. The J gene is TRBJ1-1, the V gene TRBV29-1; D is undetermined. V lost 7 bases and J 2 bases, leaving 17 bases between the germline ends. Germline loops: CDR1 SQVTM, CDR2 ANQGSEA. The CDR3 runs 14 residues.